This record covers a single T cell receptor beta chain. Other DNA sequences of this sample code for an identical CDR3. This sample was taken from a study of T cell responses to AZD1222 COVID-19 vaccine. Repertoires were generated with immunoSEQ multiplex PCR, while TCRdb's copy carries only in-frame clones and drops some. The top ten clones hold 1.6% of a sample with about 170,000 clones, roughly 90% of them seen once. The TCR originated in an adult in good health. The material sequenced was peripheral blood, taken on day 0 of AZD1222 vaccination.

The CDR3 sequence is CASSPDYGYTF. As DNA, the CDR3 is TGTGCCAGCTCACCGGACTATGGCTACACCTTC. The chain has TRBV18 and TRBJ1-2; D not certain. Trimming removed 3 bases from V and 3 bases from J, with 2 bases in between. Looked up from germline, CDR1 is KGHSH and CDR2 is LQKENI. The CDR3 is 11 residues long.